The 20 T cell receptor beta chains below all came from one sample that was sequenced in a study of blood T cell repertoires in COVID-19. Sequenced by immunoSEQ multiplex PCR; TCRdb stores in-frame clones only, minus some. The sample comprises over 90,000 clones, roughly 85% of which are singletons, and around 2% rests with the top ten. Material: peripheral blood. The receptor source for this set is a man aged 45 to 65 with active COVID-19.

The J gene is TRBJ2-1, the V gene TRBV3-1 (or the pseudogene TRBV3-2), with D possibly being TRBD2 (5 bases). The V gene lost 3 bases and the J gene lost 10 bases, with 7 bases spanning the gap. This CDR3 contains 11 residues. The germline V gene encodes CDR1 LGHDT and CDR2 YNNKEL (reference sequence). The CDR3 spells CASSQGSEQFF. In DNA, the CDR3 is TGTGCCAGCAGCCAGGGGAGCGAGCAGTTCTTC.

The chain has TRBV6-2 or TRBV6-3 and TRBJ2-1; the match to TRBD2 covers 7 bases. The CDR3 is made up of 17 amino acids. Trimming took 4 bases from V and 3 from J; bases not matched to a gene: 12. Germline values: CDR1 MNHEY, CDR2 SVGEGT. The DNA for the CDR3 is TGTGCCAGCAGTTTCACTCGGGGAGCGGGAATCTACAATGAGCAGTTCTTC. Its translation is CASSFTRGAGIYNEQFF.

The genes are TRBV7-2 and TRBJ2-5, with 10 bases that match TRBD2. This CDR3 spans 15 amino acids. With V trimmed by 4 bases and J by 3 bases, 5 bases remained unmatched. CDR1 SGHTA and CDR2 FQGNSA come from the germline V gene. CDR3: CASSSDGLAEETQYF. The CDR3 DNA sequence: TGTGCCAGCAGCTCGGACGGACTAGCGGAAGAGACCCAGTACTTC. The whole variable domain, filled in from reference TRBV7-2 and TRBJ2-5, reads GAGVSQSPSNKVTEKGKDVELRCDPISGHTALYWYRQSLGQGLEFLIYFQGNSAPDKSGLPSDRFSAERTGGSVSTLTIQRTQQEDSAVYLCASSSDGLAEETQYFGPGTRLLVL.

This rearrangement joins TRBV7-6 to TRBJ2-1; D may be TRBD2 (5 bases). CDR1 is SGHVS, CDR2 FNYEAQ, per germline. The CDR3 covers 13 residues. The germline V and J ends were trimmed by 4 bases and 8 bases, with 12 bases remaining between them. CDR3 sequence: CASSSIPRDEQFF. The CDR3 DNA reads TGTGCCAGCAGCTCCATCCCGAGGGATGAGCAGTTCTTC.

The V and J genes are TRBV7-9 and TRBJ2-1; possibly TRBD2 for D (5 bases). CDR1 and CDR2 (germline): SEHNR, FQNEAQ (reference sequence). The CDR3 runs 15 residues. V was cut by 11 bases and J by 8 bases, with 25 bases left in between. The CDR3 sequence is CADKKGLSLGDEQFF. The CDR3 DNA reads TGTGCCGACAAAAAAGGACTCTCTCTGGGCGATGAGCAGTTCTTC.

CDR3: CASSLLSVNSPLHF. In DNA form, the CDR3 reads TGTGCCAGCAGTTTACTCTCGGTGAATTCACCCCTCCACTTT. The chain combines TRBV28 with TRBJ1-6, with D unclear. Germline CDR1 and CDR2: MDHEN and SYDVKM. Trimming cost V 2 bases and J 7 bases, with 9 bases left between them. CDR3 size: 14 residues.

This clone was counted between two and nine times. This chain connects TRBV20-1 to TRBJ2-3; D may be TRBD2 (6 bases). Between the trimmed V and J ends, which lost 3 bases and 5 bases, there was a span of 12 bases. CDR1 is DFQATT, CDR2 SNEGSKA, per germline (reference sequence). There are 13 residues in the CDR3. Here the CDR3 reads CSASRGEVDTQYF. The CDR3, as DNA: TGCAGTGCTAGTCGCGGGGAGGTAGATACGCAGTATTTT.

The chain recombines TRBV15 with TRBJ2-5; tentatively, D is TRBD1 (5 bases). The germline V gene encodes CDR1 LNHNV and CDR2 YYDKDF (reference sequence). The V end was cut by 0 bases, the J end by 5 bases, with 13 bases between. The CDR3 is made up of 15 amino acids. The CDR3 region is CATSRDVETGETQYF. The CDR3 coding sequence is TGTGCCACCAGCAGAGATGTCGAAACAGGCGAGACCCAGTACTTC.

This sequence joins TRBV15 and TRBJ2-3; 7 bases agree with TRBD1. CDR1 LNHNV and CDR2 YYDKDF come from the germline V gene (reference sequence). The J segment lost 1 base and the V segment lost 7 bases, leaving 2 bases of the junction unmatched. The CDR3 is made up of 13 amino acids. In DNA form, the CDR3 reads TGTGCCACCAACGACAGGGGCACAGATACGCAGTATTTT. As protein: CATNDRGTDTQYF.

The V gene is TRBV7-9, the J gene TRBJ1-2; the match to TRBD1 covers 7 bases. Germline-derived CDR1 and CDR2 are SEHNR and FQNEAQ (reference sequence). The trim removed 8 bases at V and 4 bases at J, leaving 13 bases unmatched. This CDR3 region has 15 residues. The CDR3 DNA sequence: TGTGCCAGCGGGTTTGGGACAGCGACATCCTATGGCTACACCTTC. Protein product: CASGFGTATSYGYTF.

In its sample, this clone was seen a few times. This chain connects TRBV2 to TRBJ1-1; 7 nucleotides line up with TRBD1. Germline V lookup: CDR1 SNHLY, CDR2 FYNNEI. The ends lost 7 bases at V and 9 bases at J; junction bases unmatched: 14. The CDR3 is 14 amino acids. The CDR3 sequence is CASNENSGTVKAFF. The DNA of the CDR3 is TGTGCCAGCAACGAAAATAGCGGGACAGTGAAAGCTTTCTTT.

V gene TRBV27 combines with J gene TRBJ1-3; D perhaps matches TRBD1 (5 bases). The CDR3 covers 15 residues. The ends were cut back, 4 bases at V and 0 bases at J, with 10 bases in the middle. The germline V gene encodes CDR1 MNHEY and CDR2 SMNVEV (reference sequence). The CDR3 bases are TGTGCCAGCAGTTATCGCGGGGGCTCTGGAAACACCATATATTTT. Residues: CASSYRGGSGNTIYF.

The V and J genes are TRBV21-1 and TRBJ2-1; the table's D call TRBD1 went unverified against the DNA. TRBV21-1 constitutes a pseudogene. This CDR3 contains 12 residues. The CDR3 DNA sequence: TGTGCCAGCAGCAAGGTCGACAACGAGCAGTTCTTC. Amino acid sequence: CASSKVDNEQFF.

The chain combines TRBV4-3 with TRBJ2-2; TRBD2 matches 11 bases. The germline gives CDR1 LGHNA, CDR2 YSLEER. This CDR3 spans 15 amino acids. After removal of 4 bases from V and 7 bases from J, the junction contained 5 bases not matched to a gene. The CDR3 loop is CASSPSGGLIGELFF. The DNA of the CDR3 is TGCGCCAGCAGCCCTAGCGGGGGGTTAATCGGGGAGCTGTTTTTT.

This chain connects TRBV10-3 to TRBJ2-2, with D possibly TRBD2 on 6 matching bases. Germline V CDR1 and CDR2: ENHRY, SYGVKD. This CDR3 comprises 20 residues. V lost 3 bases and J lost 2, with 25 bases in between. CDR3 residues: CAISDLSPRRGTPNTGELFF. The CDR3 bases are TGTGCCATCAGTGATCTTTCACCGCGCCGCGGGACTCCTAACACCGGGGAGCTGTTTTTT.

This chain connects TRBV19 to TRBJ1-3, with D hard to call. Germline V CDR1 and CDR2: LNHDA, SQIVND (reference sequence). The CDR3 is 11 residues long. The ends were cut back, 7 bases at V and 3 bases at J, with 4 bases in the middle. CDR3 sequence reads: CASNGGNTIYF. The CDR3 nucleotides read TGTGCCAGTAACGGTGGAAACACCATATATTTT.

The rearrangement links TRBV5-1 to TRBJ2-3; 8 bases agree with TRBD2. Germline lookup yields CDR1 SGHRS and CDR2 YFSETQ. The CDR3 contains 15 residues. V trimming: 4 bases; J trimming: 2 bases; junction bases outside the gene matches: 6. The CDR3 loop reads CASSPREGFTDTQYF. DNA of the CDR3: TGCGCCAGCAGCCCTCGGGAGGGGTTCACAGATACGCAGTATTTT.

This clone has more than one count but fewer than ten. The CDR3 nucleotides read TGTGCCAGTAGTATCCTGACACCTCCTTTGTACAATGAGCAGTTCTTC. Translated, it gives CASSILTPPLYNEQFF. V and J are TRBV19 and TRBJ2-1; D not resolved. The germline V and J ends were trimmed by 3 bases and 4 bases, with 16 bases remaining between them. The germline V gene has CDR1 LNHDA and CDR2 SQIVND (reference sequence). CDR3 length: 16 residues.

The CDR3 DNA follows: TGTGCCAGCAGCTTAGTAGGCATGGGGGCAGGCACTGAAGCTTTCTTT. Translating it yields CASSLVGMGAGTEAFF. This sequence joins TRBV7-9 and TRBJ1-1, with D possibly TRBD1 on 6 matching bases. Germline CDR1 is SEHNR and CDR2 is FQNEAQ (reference sequence). The V end lost 1 base, the J end lost 4 bases, and 16 bases lay between the germline ends. The CDR3 covers 16 residues.

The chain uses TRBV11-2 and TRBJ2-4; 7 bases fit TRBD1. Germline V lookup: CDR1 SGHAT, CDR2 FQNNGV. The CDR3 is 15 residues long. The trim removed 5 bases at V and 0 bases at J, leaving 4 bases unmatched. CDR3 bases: TGTGCCAGCAGCCTGACAGGGCTAGCCAAAAACATTCAGTACTTC. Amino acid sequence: CASSLTGLAKNIQYF. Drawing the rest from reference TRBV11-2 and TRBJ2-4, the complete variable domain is EAGVAQSPRYKIIEKRQSVAFWCNPISGHATLYWYQQILGQGPKLLIQFQNNGVVDDSQLPKDRFSAERLKGVDSTLKIQPAKLEDSAVYLCASSLTGLAKNIQYFGAGTRLSVL.